What follows describes a single T cell receptor beta chain. Its specificity is not known. The CDR3 consists of 13 residues. Looked up from germline, CDR1 is SGHAT and CDR2 is FQNNGV. V was clipped by 4 bases and J by 3 bases, with 10 bases between them. These data come from a study of cytomegalovirus exposure and HLA in healthy donors. The overall study: Findings of an earlier analysis included over 95 million unique TCR beta sequences from roughly 200 million T cells. Study-level points and caveats: Three CMV-associated chains were confirmed in vitro to be specific for CMV antigens.

The study ran its PCR with 60 Vbeta and 13 Jbeta primers. Here immunoSEQ multiplex PCR was the method, and the copy in TCRdb shows in-frame clones only, minus some. The data show around 250,000 clones, approximately 81% seen once. The receptor's source is a woman in her fifties or sixties in good health and CMV-seropositive. V usage is TRBV11-2 and J usage is TRBJ2-7; maybe TRBD1 (5 bases). The specimen sequenced was PBMCs. The CDR3 protein is CASSSGAIYEQYF. The DNA of the CDR3 is TGTGCCAGCAGCTCTGGGGCTATCTACGAGCAGTACTTC.